This TCR beta chain stems from a study of T cell responses to AZD1222 COVID-19 vaccine. Germline loops: CDR1 SGHRS, CDR2 YFSETQ. There are 13 residues in the CDR3. V was shortened by 3 bases and J by 3 bases, with 7 bases between the two germline ends. TCRdb's copy holds only in-frame clones and misses some; the assay was immunoSEQ multiplex PCR. This table holds 50,000 to 70,000 clones, approximately 89% found once. The chain is built from TRBV5-1 and TRBJ1-3; a weak D match, TRBD1 (5 bases). The clonotype originates from an adult who received the AZD1222 COVID-19 vaccine. The sequenced sample was peripheral blood, obtained 28 days after the second AZD1222 dose. CDR3 sequence (DNA): TGCGCCAGCAGCTCGCAGGGTGGAAACACCATATATTTT. Its protein product is CASSSQGGNTIYF.